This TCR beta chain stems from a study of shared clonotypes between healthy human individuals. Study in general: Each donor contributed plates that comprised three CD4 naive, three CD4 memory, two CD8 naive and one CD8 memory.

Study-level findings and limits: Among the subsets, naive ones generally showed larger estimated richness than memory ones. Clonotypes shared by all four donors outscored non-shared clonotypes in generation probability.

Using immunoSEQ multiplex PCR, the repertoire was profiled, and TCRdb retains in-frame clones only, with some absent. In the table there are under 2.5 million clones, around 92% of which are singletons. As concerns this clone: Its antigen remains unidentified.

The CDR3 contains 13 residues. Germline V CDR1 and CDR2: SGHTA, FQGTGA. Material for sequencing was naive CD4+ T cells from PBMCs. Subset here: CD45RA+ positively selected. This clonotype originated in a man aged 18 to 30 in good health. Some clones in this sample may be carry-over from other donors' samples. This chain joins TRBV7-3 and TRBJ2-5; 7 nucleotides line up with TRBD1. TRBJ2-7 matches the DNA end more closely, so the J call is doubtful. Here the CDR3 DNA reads TGTGCCAGCAGCGAGGGACAGAACTACGAGCAGTACTTC. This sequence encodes CASSEGQNYEQYF.